Presented here are 21 T cell receptor beta chains from one specimen sequenced in a study of response to subunit inactivated influenza vaccine (dated by TCRdb to 2017 to 2018). The library was built by means of RT-PCR. Sequencer: Illumina HiSeq 2500. TCRdb took the public reads, trimmed them with fastp at Q25, ran MiXCR for clone calling and kept in-frame beta chains. Rows matching on CDR3 protein sequence are summarized as one entry with the most common DNA and genes. Present in this sample are more than 400,000 distinct CDR3 sequences, less than 7.5% of which were seen just once. The top ten hold over 10% of the sample. The input for sequencing was PBMCs from blood, taken roughly 24 months after vaccination. These receptors all stem from a man aged 45-69 years who received an inactivated influenza vaccine. Donor details come from another sample of the same person, matched by shared clones.

The chain links TRBV12-3 or TRBV12-4 to TRBJ2-1, with 7 bases fitting TRBD2. J lost 8 bases, V lost 4 bases, and 14 bases had no gene match. The CDR3 totals 16 residues. As DNA, the CDR3 is TGTGCCAGCAGTTCGGGCGGGGGATTCATCCTCCATGAGCAGTTCTTC. It yields the protein CASSSGGGFILHEQFF.

The sample holds many counts of this clonotype. The chain links TRBV29-1 to TRBJ2-7; tentative D call: TRBD2 (6 bases). Trimming cost V 3 bases and J 3 bases, with 6 bases left between them. From germline, CDR1 is SQVTM and CDR2 ANQGSEA. The CDR3 has 11 residues. The CDR3 region has the DNA TGCAGCGTTGACGGGGGCTACGAGCAGTACTTC. This codes for CSVDGGYEQYF.

This clonotype was detected a few times. The chain is built from TRBV11-2 and TRBJ1-5; TRBD1 matches 10 bases. Trimming at V came to 5 bases and at J to 2 bases, leaving 9 bases not matched to a gene. CDR3 length: 17 amino acids. Germline lookup yields CDR1 SGHAT and CDR2 FQNNGV. CDR3 DNA sequence: TGTGCCAGCAGCCCGGGACAGGGGACTTATGGCAATCAGCCCCAGCATTTT. This codes for CASSPGQGTYGNQPQHF.

This clonotype appeared many times. The gene calls are TRBV7-6 and TRBJ2-5; 7 nucleotides agree with TRBD1. V was clipped by 5 bases and J by 0 bases; unmatched bases: 12. The length of the CDR3 is 17 residues. The germline CDR1 and CDR2 sequences are SGHVS and FNYEAQ. This chain's CDR3 is CASSKSTGANYQETQYF. In DNA, the CDR3 is TGTGCCAGCAGCAAATCAACAGGGGCGAATTACCAAGAGACCCAGTACTTC.

Comments on this clonotype: A single base separates this from a much larger clone, so it may be a read error. This rearrangement joins TRBV7-2 to TRBJ2-3, with a weak D call TRBD1 (5 bases). CDR3 size: 15 residues. The V gene's germline CDR1 is SGHTA and CDR2 FQGNSA. Trimming pared 7 bases from V and 0 bases from J, leaving 14 bases between. CDR3 nucleotide sequence: TGTGCCAGCATCTTTTTGACAGCGAGCACAGATACGCAGTATTTT. This sequence encodes CASIFLTASTDTQYF.

This clonotype was counted only a few times. The chain recombines TRBV5-5 with TRBJ1-2; TRBD1 is a possible D gene (5 bases). The V and J ends lost 3 bases and 6 bases respectively, with 15 bases between them. Germline V gene lookup returns CDR1 SGHKS and CDR2 YYEKEE (reference sequence). CDR3 length: 14 residues. The CDR3 nucleotides read TGTGCCAGCAGCTGGTCAGGGTCAGGAGATGGCTACACCTTC. This sequence encodes CASSWSGSGDGYTF.

The rearrangement links TRBV29-1 to TRBJ2-5; possibly TRBD2 for D (5 bases). Trimming shortened V by 7 bases and J by 0 bases, and 6 bases separated the two germline ends. This CDR3 has 11 amino acids. Per the germline V gene, CDR1 is SQVTM and CDR2 is ANQGSEA. Here the CDR3 reads CSGGNQETQYF. CDR3 DNA: TGCAGCGGAGGGAACCAAGAGACCCAGTACTTC.

The V and J genes are TRBV7-9 and TRBJ1-3; 8 bases line up with TRBD1. CDR1 SEHNR and CDR2 FQNEAQ come from the germline V gene (reference sequence). V was pared by 5 bases and J by 4 bases, with 7 bases of the junction left unmatched. The CDR3 is 15 amino acids. This chain's CDR3 is CASSPMTGVGNTIYF. The CDR3 coding sequence is TGTGCCAGCAGCCCAATGACAGGGGTCGGAAACACCATATATTTT.

This clonotype has a handful of counts. The rearrangement uses TRBV20-1 and TRBJ1-6, with D possibly being TRBD1 (5 bases). This CDR3 has 13 amino acids. Between the trimmed V and J ends, which lost 6 bases and 8 bases, there was a span of 14 bases. Germline V gives CDR1 DFQATT, CDR2 SNEGSKA (reference sequence). This CDR3 is CSAGLGRDSPLHF. CDR3 in DNA: TGCAGTGCGGGACTCGGTAGGGATTCACCCCTCCACTTT.

This clonotype has only a few counts. The chain has TRBV10-3 and TRBJ2-7, with 7 bases identical to TRBD1. V gave up 5 bases and J gave up 1 base; unmatched junction bases: 2. CDR1 and CDR2 from the germline V gene are ENHRY and SYGVKD. The CDR3 is 13 residues long. The CDR3 DNA is TGTGCCATCAGTCGGGGACAGTCCTACGAGCAGTACTTC. Residues: CAISRGQSYEQYF.

This clonotype was seen more than once but under ten times. CDR3 protein: CSARDRLAGSPSSYNEQFF. CDR3 in DNA: TGCAGTGCTAGAGATAGACTAGCGGGATCCCCGAGCTCCTACAATGAGCAGTTCTTC. The chain joins TRBV20-1 to TRBJ2-1; 11 positions match TRBD2. CDR3 length: 19 amino acids. Trimming removed 0 bases from V and 0 bases from J; junction bases left unmatched: 10. CDR1 is DFQATT, CDR2 SNEGSKA, per germline (reference sequence).

In this sample, this clonotype turned up a few times. V is TRBV9 and J is TRBJ2-1; 11 bases are shared with TRBD2. After removal of 2 bases from V and 8 bases from J, the junction contained 6 bases not matched to a gene. This CDR3 has 15 residues. The germline V gene has CDR1 SGDLS and CDR2 YYNGEE. The CDR3 sequence is CASSVSGTSGDEQFF. The CDR3 DNA reads as TGTGCCAGCAGCGTTAGTGGGACTAGCGGCGATGAGCAGTTCTTC.

The chain joins TRBV9 to TRBJ1-2; D remains unclear. CDR1 is SGDLS, CDR2 YYNGEE, per germline. The ends were cut back, 0 bases at V and 8 bases at J, with 11 bases in the middle. The CDR3 has 13 amino acids. The CDR3 spells CASSVDEVQGYTF. For the CDR3, the DNA is TGTGCCAGCAGCGTAGACGAGGTACAGGGCTACACCTTC.

This clonotype was observed at least ten times. J is TRBJ2-1 and V is TRBV12-3 or TRBV12-4, with D perhaps TRBD2 (7 bases). V was trimmed by 7 bases and J by 11 bases, leaving 21 bases between them. The CDR3 loop spans 14 amino acids. The CDR3 sequence: CASTPGGWGAKQFF. In DNA form, the CDR3 reads TGTGCCAGCACCCCCGGGGGGTGGGGGGCGAAGCAGTTCTTC.

The chain combines TRBV9 with TRBJ1-1; no clear D gene. Trimming shortened V by 3 bases and J by 4 bases, and 10 bases separated the two germline ends. Germline CDR1 reads SGDLS; CDR2 reads YYNGEE. This CDR3 has 13 amino acids. CDR3 DNA sequence: TGTGCCAGCAGCGCCCAGTCGGGCACTGAAGCTTTCTTT. This gives the protein CASSAQSGTEAFF.

This clonotype has more than one count but fewer than ten. This rearrangement joins TRBV12-3 or TRBV12-4 to TRBJ1-1, with D hard to call. This CDR3 comprises 12 residues. V was cut by 2 bases and J by 10 bases, with 11 bases left in between. The CDR3 is CASSLRAIGAFF. The CDR3 coding sequence is TGTGCCAGCAGTTTAAGGGCAATTGGAGCTTTCTTT.

The chain links TRBV12-3 or TRBV12-4 to TRBJ1-5, with 10 bases fitting TRBD1. This CDR3 is 16 amino acids long. J was trimmed by 6 bases and V by 2 bases; bases with no gene match: 7. The CDR3 DNA follows: TGTGCCAGCAGTTTAACCGGGACAGGGGTAGGTCAGCCCCAGCATTTT. This gives the protein CASSLTGTGVGQPQHF.

This clonotype was seen ten or more times. The chain is built from TRBV15 and TRBJ2-3, with D perhaps matching TRBD1 (6 bases). Between the trimmed V and J ends, which lost 0 bases and 6 bases, there was a span of 13 bases. The CDR3 totals 15 residues. Germline V gene lookup returns CDR1 LNHNV and CDR2 YYDKDF (reference sequence). The CDR3 here is CATSRDYRDGDTQYF. As DNA, the CDR3 is TGTGCCACCAGCAGAGATTACAGGGACGGGGATACGCAGTATTTT.

The V call is TRBV5-1, the J call TRBJ2-7; 8 nucleotides agree with TRBD1. The CDR3 has 13 amino acids. Germline lookup yields CDR1 SGHRS and CDR2 YFSETQ. Trimming removed 2 bases from V and 6 bases from J; junction bases left unmatched: 4. CDR3 residues: CASSFPDRVEQYF. CDR3 in DNA: TGCGCCAGCAGCTTCCCGGACAGGGTCGAGCAGTACTTC.

This clonotype came up many times. The gene calls are TRBV18 and TRBJ1-4; the match to TRBD1 covers 8 bases. The CDR3 contains 14 residues. In germline, CDR1 is KGHSH, CDR2 LQKENI. Trimming removed 6 bases from V and 5 bases from J; junction bases left unmatched: 5. The CDR3 sequence is CASSARDRNEKLFF. The CDR3 nucleotides read TGTGCCAGCTCGGCACGGGACAGGAATGAAAAACTGTTTTTT.

This clonotype has a handful of counts. CDR3 amino acids: CASSLTSGDTDTQYF. The CDR3 nucleotides are TGCGCCAGCAGCCTGACTAGCGGGGACACAGATACGCAGTATTTT. J is TRBJ2-3 and V is TRBV4-1; TRBD2 agrees at 11 bases. Unmatched junction bases numbered 2, after V lost 4 bases and J lost 2 bases. In germline, CDR1 is MGHRA, CDR2 YSYEKL. CDR3 length equals 15 residues.